This T cell receptor beta chain was identified in a study of CD8+ T cells in alopecia areata. Treatment of the sample: oral pan-JAK inhibitor, 5-10 mg twice daily. RNA was extracted and reverse transcribed into cDNA as the sequencing template. The repertoire was sequenced with immunoSEQ multiplex PCR; TCRdb's copy has only in-frame clones and lacks some. The sample has around 210,000 clones, 50% to 75% seen once. The V end was cut by 6 bases, the J end by 1 base, with 18 bases between. The V gene's germline CDR1 is LNHDA and CDR2 SQIVND (reference sequence). CDR3 length: 17 residues. This clone showed up just a few times.

The J gene is TRBJ2-2, the V gene TRBV19; weak D call: TRBD1 (5 bases). The sequence was collected from a human donor with alopecia areata. The sample in question was CD4+ T cells sorted from blood, obtained at week 4, from a patient treated with tofacitinib. The CDR3 sequence is CASRISHLTGNTGELFF. CDR3 nucleotides: TGTGCCAGTAGGATCTCCCACTTAACAGGGAACACCGGGGAGCTGTTTTTT.